The rows below give T cell receptor beta chains drawn from one sample of a study of early T cells in non-severe SARS-CoV-2 infection. TCRdb fed the 5' RACE reads into MiXCR, producing one record per CDR3 protein. The repertoire holds about 110,000 distinct CDR3 sequences, with about an eighth as singletons. Sequenced sample: whole blood. The receptor source for this set is an adult who was a healthcare worker with PCR-confirmed SARS-CoV-2 infection or an uninfected control (not recorded which). The CDR3 runs from the conserved cysteine through the conserved F or W. The D gene is left open where the match is weak. The listing skips clone size in some rows; elsewhere it reads once, few, many or a size class.

clone_size j_call d_call v_call cdr3_nt cdr3_aa
many TRBJ1-1 NA TRBV7-9 TGTGCCAGCAGCTTCCGGGGCTGGGACACTGAAGCTTTCTTT CASSFRGWDTEAFF
few TRBJ1-1 TRBD1 TRBV18 TGTGCCAGCTTCGGGACAGACACTGAAGCTTTCTTT CASFGTDTEAFF
few TRBJ2-7 NA TRBV2 TGTGCCAGCAGAATTACGGCCAACGAGCAGTACTTC CASRITANEQYF
few TRBJ2-1 NA TRBV12-3/TRBV12-4 TGTGCCAGCAGCCCCGGGACATTCTTCTATGAGCAGTTCTTC CASSPGTFFYEQFF
many TRBJ2-3 NA TRBV9 TGTGCCAGCAGCGTAGAGGGAAGGAAGACAGATACGCAGTATTTT CASSVEGRKTDTQYF
few TRBJ2-3 TRBD2 TRBV7-3 TGTGCCAGCAGCCTCCGACCTGGGACTAGCGGGAGGACCGCGCAGTATTTT CASSLRPGTSGRTAQYF
NA TRBJ2-7 TRBD1 TRBV20-1 TGCAGTGCTAGCGGGGACAGGGGGCCCGAGCAGTACTTC CSASGDRGPEQYF
few TRBJ2-3 NA TRBV6-5 TGTGCCAGCAGTTACCGGGATAAAATGGATACGCAGTATTTT CASSYRDKMDTQYF
NA TRBJ2-5 NA TRBV29-1 TGCAGCGTTGATAGTCCGGGCGAACAAGAGACCCAGTACTTC CSVDSPGEQETQYF
NA TRBJ2-2 NA TRBV5-1 TGCGCCAGCAGGGCGGGAAGGAACACCGGGGAGCTGTTTTTT CASRAGRNTGELFF
few TRBJ2-3 TRBD2 TRBV6-5 TGTGCCAGCAGTCTGACCCGACTAGCGGGGCGCACAGATACGCAGTATTTT CASSLTRLAGRTDTQYF
many TRBJ1-5 NA TRBV24-1 TGTGCCACCAGTGAAAACACCGGGACGATAGGCCATCAGCCCCAGCATTTT CATSENTGTIGHQPQHF
medium-sized TRBJ2-7 TRBD2 TRBV7-2 TGTGCCAGCAGCGGGAGGGTCGGGGAGCAGTACTTC CASSGRVGEQYF
NA TRBJ2-7 NA TRBV5-1 TGCGCCAGCAGCTTGGAAGGGGGTAACTACGAGCAGTACTTC CASSLEGGNYEQYF
few TRBJ2-5 TRBD2 TRBV29-1 TGCAGCGTACAAGCGGGAGCAGAGACCCAGTACTTC CSVQAGAETQYF
NA TRBJ2-1 TRBD2 TRBV6-6 TGTGCCAGCAGGTACCCTAGCGGGAGTAATGAGCAGTTCTTC CASRYPSGSNEQFF
few TRBJ1-2 NA TRBV29-1 TGCAGCGTTGAAGGTGGCAGGGGAAACTATGGCTACACCTTC CSVEGGRGNYGYTF
NA TRBJ2-1 TRBD2 TRBV9 TGTGCCAGCAGCGTACGCCCCGGGACTAGCCACTACAATGAGCAGTTCTTC CASSVRPGTSHYNEQFF
many TRBJ1-5 NA TRBV18 TGTGCCAGCTCACCCTCCACCGATCAGCCCCAGCATTTT CASSPSTDQPQHF
few TRBJ1-5 NA TRBV28 TGTGCCAGCAGTTTATTTTTCGCCCCGGAGGGCAATCAGCCCCAGCATTTT CASSLFFAPEGNQPQHF
many TRBJ1-5 TRBD1 TRBV20-1 TGCAGTGCTAGGGGTGGACAGGGAACCGCTCATAGCAATCAGCCCCAGCATTTT CSARGGQGTAHSNQPQHF
few TRBJ2-2 NA TRBV7-3 TGTGCCAGCAGCTCTAGGGGGAACACCGGGGAGCTGTTTTTT CASSSRGNTGELFF
NA TRBJ1-5 TRBD1 TRBV19 TGTGCCACCTCAGGAGGGGGCCAGCCCCAGCATTTT CATSGGGQPQHF
NA TRBJ2-3 NA TRBV6-6 TGTGCCAGCAGTTACGGAGCGAGCACAGATACGCAGTATTTT CASSYGASTDTQYF